The sequence of this T cell receptor beta chain was determined in a study of blood T cell repertoires in COVID-19. Study information: Specimens from acute and convalescent COVID-19 originated in the United States, Italy and Spain. From T cells, B-cell-depleted T cells, or PBMCs came the material, which was cDNA or gDNA.

Germline V gene sequence: CDR1 GTSNPN, CDR2 SVGIG (reference sequence). The CDR3 extends over 13 amino acids. Unmatched junction bases numbered 7, after V lost 5 bases and J lost 5 bases. Method: immunoSEQ multiplex PCR; TCRdb's copy keeps in-frame clones and lacks some. There are 290,000 or so clones in the sample; almost 85% occur only once, and 4.5% to 5.5% lies in the top ten. Sequenced input: peripheral blood. This receptor was taken from a man in his fifties or sixties with active or convalescent COVID-19. This rearrangement joins TRBV30 to TRBJ1-2; 8 bases are shared with TRBD1. CDR3 nucleotides: TGTGCCTGGGTCAGGGGGCTTGGGTATGGCTACACCTTC. Amino acid sequence: CAWVRGLGYGYTF.